This T cell receptor beta chain was sequenced during a study of T cells in Graves' hyperthyroidism and ophthalmopathy. Study-wide findings and caveats: Separating ophthalmopathy from stable hyperthyroidism was achieved by a 13 V-J model. Among thyroid clonotypes expanded above 0.001, most also appeared in blood.

Patients with uncontrolled infections, other autoimmune diseases, pregnancy or lactation were excluded. This clonotype was seen a few times. Its antigen is unidentified. The V and J ends lost 2 bases and 4 bases respectively, with 9 bases between them. The V gene's germline CDR1 is MNHEY and CDR2 SVGEGT. There are 15 residues in the CDR3. TCR beta CDR3 regions were amplified from RNA. The TCR CDR3 was amplified in a first-round RT-PCR using the HTBI primer set. TCRdb re-called the multiplex PCR reads through MiXCR, storing one row per CDR3 protein. The table shows about 250,000 distinct CDR3 sequences, with about 20% occurring only once.

The chain combines TRBV6-2 or TRBV6-3 with TRBJ2-6, with D unresolved. Sequences were obtained from blood. This clonotype was sampled from a young man with Graves' ophthalmopathy. CDR3 DNA: TGTGCCAGCAGTTACGGAGCAGCAGGGGCCAACGTCCTGACTTTC. Translating it yields CASSYGAAGANVLTF.